The next 6 T cell receptor beta chains were all read from a single sample in a study of blood T cells in healthy people across ages (dated by TCRdb to 2014 to 2015). The method was 5' RACE. The sample was run on an Illumina HiSeq 2500. A second PCR of about 6 to 12 cycles was run with a J-beta primer mix and a sample-barcoded 5' primer. The raw public data were reprocessed by TCRdb itself: fastp quality trimming at Q25, MiXCR clonotype calling, in-frame beta chains only. When rows share a CDR3 protein, they turn into one entry using the most common DNA and genes. In this sample the table shows about 680,000 distinct CDR3 sequences, more than 40% of which occur a single time. About 32% of the sample rests with the top ten. Sequencing was carried out using blood. The receptors were gathered from a woman aged 55-70 years in good health.

This clonotype was seen once. The CDR3 sequence is CASSVDRETETQYF. The CDR3 DNA follows: TGCGCCAGCAGCGTGGACCGGGAAACAGAGACCCAGTACTTC. The V call is TRBV5-1, the J call TRBJ2-5; tentative D call: TRBD2 (5 bases). The germline V gene encodes CDR1 SGHRS and CDR2 YFSETQ. The CDR3 has 14 amino acids. V was shortened by 4 bases and J by 4 bases, with 14 bases between the two germline ends.

The chain links TRBV6-2 or TRBV6-3 to TRBJ1-1; 7 positions match TRBD1. Germline V gives CDR1 MNHEY, CDR2 SVGEGT. The trim removed 5 bases at V and 1 base at J, leaving 1 base unmatched. This CDR3 has 13 residues. This chain's CDR3 is CASSDRENTEAFF. In nucleotides, the CDR3 is TGTGCCAGCAGTGACAGGGAGAACACTGAAGCTTTCTTT.

The J gene is TRBJ2-1, the V gene TRBV7-2; 16 bases are a match to TRBD2. V dropped 4 bases and J dropped 15; count of bases not matched to a gene: 9. This CDR3 region has 15 residues. Germline values: CDR1 SGHTA, CDR2 FQGNSA. The CDR3 DNA reads TGTGCCAGCAGCTCGCCGGGACTAGCGGGAGGGGGGCGGTTCTTC. Residues: CASSSPGLAGGGRFF.

This chain links TRBV4-2 with TRBJ2-5; D perhaps matches TRBD1 (6 bases). The CDR3 runs to 17 residues. Trimming left V 1 base short and J 4 bases short, with 19 bases between. Germline V lookup: CDR1 LGHNA, CDR2 YNFKEQ. CDR3 DNA sequence: TGTGCCAGCAGCCAAGGAACCAGGGGTTCTGGAGGAGAGACCCAGTACTTC. Its protein is CASSQGTRGSGGETQYF.

The chain employs TRBV7-2 and TRBJ1-5, with D maybe TRBD1 (5 bases). Trimming pared 6 bases from V and 2 bases from J, leaving 17 bases between. The CDR3 sequence is 16 residues long. Looked up from germline, CDR1 is SGHTA and CDR2 is FQGNSA. CDR3 bases: TGTGCCAGCAGAGGAGTTGGGGGATTTGGCAATCAGCCCCAGCATTTT. It encodes CASRGVGGFGNQPQHF.

The chain is built from TRBV12-3 or TRBV12-4 and TRBJ1-1; D remains unclear. This CDR3 is built from 15 residues. The germline V and J ends were trimmed by 2 bases and 0 bases, with 10 bases remaining between them. CDR3 sequence reads: CASSLSDWLNTEAFF. The CDR3 DNA follows: TGTGCCAGCAGTTTAAGTGATTGGTTGAACACTGAAGCTTTCTTT.